The 32 T cell receptor beta chains listed next were all sequenced from one sample in a study of blood T cell repertoires in COVID-19. The method was immunoSEQ multiplex PCR; TCRdb's version includes in-frame clones alone and lacks a portion of them. This sample has around 41,000 clones, with about 85% found just once. The specimen sequenced was peripheral blood. These receptors were obtained from a woman older than 75 with acute or convalescent COVID-19.

This clone was counted only a few times. The chain has TRBV6-6 and TRBJ1-1; D is perhaps TRBD1 (5 bases). V was trimmed by 7 bases and J by 4 bases, leaving 13 bases between them. The length of the CDR3 is 13 residues. Looked up from germline, CDR1 is MNHNY and CDR2 is SVGAGI (reference sequence). The DNA of the CDR3 is TGTGCCAGCATTGAGGCCGGGGGCACTGAAGCTTTCTTT. The encoded protein is CASIEAGGTEAFF.

The chain carries TRBV19 and TRBJ2-7, with TRBD2 matching 7 bases. The CDR3 length is 15 residues. Per germline, CDR1 LNHDA and CDR2 SQIVND (reference sequence). J gave up 2 bases and V 5 bases, and 9 bases lay outside the gene matches. This CDR3 is CASSWAVGGTYEQYF. The CDR3 DNA reads as TGTGCCAGTAGTTGGGCAGTCGGGGGGACCTACGAGCAGTACTTC.

This rearrangement joins TRBV5-1 to TRBJ1-3; TRBD1 agrees at 8 bases. CDR3 length equals 16 residues. Germline lookup yields CDR1 SGHRS and CDR2 YFSETQ. V shed 4 bases, J shed 4 bases, and the junction held 10 bases outside the gene matches. The CDR3 sequence: CASSPYRGNRGNTIYF. Here the CDR3 DNA reads TGCGCCAGCAGCCCCTACAGGGGGAATAGGGGAAACACCATATATTTT.

V and J are TRBV7-8 and TRBJ1-4; a possible D gene is TRBD1 (5 bases). CDR3 length equals 16 residues. Germline V CDR1 and CDR2: SGHVS, FQNEAQ. V lost 2 bases to trimming and J lost 7 bases, with 17 bases between them. CDR3: CASSLTGRTESEKLFF. CDR3 coding DNA: TGTGCCAGCAGCTTAACAGGCAGGACGGAGTCTGAAAAACTGTTTTTT.

The CDR3 sequence: CASSKGANGNTIYF. As DNA, the CDR3 is TGTGCCAGCAGCAAGGGGGCTAATGGAAACACCATATATTTT. The chain employs TRBV21-1 and TRBJ1-3; TRBD1, as called in the table, went unchecked against the DNA. TRBV21-1 is a known pseudogene. The CDR3 extends over 14 amino acids.

The V and J genes are TRBV5-1 and TRBJ2-3; 10 bases fit TRBD2. After removal of 3 bases from V and 4 bases from J, the junction contained 8 bases not matched to a gene. CDR3 length equals 16 residues. Germline V CDR1 and CDR2: SGHRS, YFSETQ. CDR3 loop: CASSSRGAGGPDTQYF. CDR3 coding DNA: TGCGCCAGCAGCTCGAGGGGAGCGGGGGGGCCAGATACGCAGTATTTT.

The chain carries TRBV3-1 (or the pseudogene TRBV3-2) and TRBJ1-1; D remains unclear. V was pared by 0 bases and J by 1 base, with 6 bases between. CDR1 and CDR2 from the germline V gene are LGHDT and YNNKEL (reference sequence). The CDR3 has 14 amino acids. CDR3 region: CASSQEWANTEAFF. CDR3 in DNA: TGTGCCAGCAGCCAAGAATGGGCGAACACTGAAGCTTTCTTT.

This clone was detected only once. The rearrangement uses TRBV13 and TRBJ2-7, with 10 positions matching TRBD1. The CDR3 is 14 amino acids. With V trimmed by 4 bases and J by 4 bases, 4 bases remained unmatched. Germline CDR1 PRHDT, CDR2 FYEKMQ (reference sequence). In DNA form, the CDR3 reads TGTGCCAGCAGCTCCCCGGGACAGGGGTACGAGCAGTACTTC. Translation gives CASSSPGQGYEQYF.

The chain recombines TRBV18 with TRBJ1-1, with no clear D. The CDR3 extends over 14 amino acids. Germline values: CDR1 KGHSH, CDR2 LQKENI. Trimming stripped 0 bases from V and 2 bases from J, with 7 bases between. In DNA, the CDR3 is TGTGCCAGCTCACCACCTCATCCCAACACTGAAGCTTTCTTT. The encoded protein is CASSPPHPNTEAFF.

Concerning this clone itself: A much larger clone differs from this one at a single base, so this may be a read error. The rearrangement links TRBV3-1 (or the pseudogene TRBV3-2) to TRBJ1-6; a possible D gene is TRBD1 (5 bases). V lost 4 bases, J lost 0 bases, and 7 bases lay in between. The germline V gene has CDR1 LGHDT and CDR2 YNNKEL (reference sequence). CDR3 size: 15 residues. The CDR3 DNA follows: TGTGCCAGCAGCCCCCAGGGCTCCTATAATTCACCCCTCCACTTT. Amino acids: CASSPQGSYNSPLHF.

The V gene is TRBV7-9, the J gene TRBJ1-3; a weak D match, TRBD1 (5 bases). Trimming shortened V by 5 bases and J by 2 bases, and 13 bases separated the two germline ends. The CDR3 spans 15 residues. Germline assignment: CDR1 SEHNR and CDR2 FQNEAQ (reference sequence). For the CDR3, the DNA is TGTGCCAGCAGCCCCCGACAGTCTACTGGAAACACCATATATTTT. Residues: CASSPRQSTGNTIYF.

The chain couples TRBV12-5 to TRBJ2-3; 13 nucleotides match TRBD2. V lost 1 base to trimming and J lost 0 bases; unmatched junction nucleotides: 4. This CDR3 has 18 amino acids. Germline CDR1 LGHNT, CDR2 FRNRAP. The DNA for the CDR3 is TGTGCTAGTGGTTTGGGGACTAGCGGGGGAACTAGCACAGATACGCAGTATTTT. This encodes CASGLGTSGGTSTDTQYF. Based on the CDR3 plus reference TRBV12-5 and TRBJ2-3, the full variable domain is DARVTQTPRHKVTEMGQEVTMRCQPILGHNTVFWYRQTMMQGLELLAYFRNRAPLDDSGMPKDRFSAEMPDATLATLKIQPSEPRDSAVYFCASGLGTSGGTSTDTQYFGPGTRLTVL.

The gene calls are TRBV11-2 and TRBJ1-4; 10 nucleotides align to TRBD1. The CDR3 spans 17 residues. J was trimmed by 8 bases and V by 1 base; bases with no gene match: 10. CDR1 SGHAT and CDR2 FQNNGV come from the germline V gene. CDR3 DNA: TGTGCCAGCAGCTTAGTAGCTGGGGGGACAGGGGTGGAAAAACTGTTTTTT. This codes for CASSLVAGGTGVEKLFF. Using reference TRBV11-2 and TRBJ1-4 for the parts outside the CDR3, the full variable domain is EAGVAQSPRYKIIEKRQSVAFWCNPISGHATLYWYQQILGQGPKLLIQFQNNGVVDDSQLPKDRFSAERLKGVDSTLKIQPAKLEDSAVYLCASSLVAGGTGVEKLFFGSGTQLSVL.

The chain recombines TRBV5-1 with TRBJ1-1; D unclear. The CDR3 is 13 amino acids. The V gene lost 5 bases and the J gene lost 1 base, with 9 bases spanning the gap. CDR1 is SGHRS and CDR2 is YFSETQ in the germline V gene. The CDR3 nucleotides read TGCGCCAGCAGTATGGGAGGGAACACTGAAGCTTTCTTT. This gives the protein CASSMGGNTEAFF. Using reference TRBV5-1 and TRBJ1-1 for the parts outside the CDR3, the full variable domain is KAGVTQTPRYLIKTRGQQVTLSCSPISGHRSVSWYQQTPGQGLQFLFEYFSETQRNKGNFPGRFSGRQFSNSRSEMNVSTLELGDSALYLCASSMGGNTEAFFGQGTRLTVV.

J is TRBJ2-2 and V is TRBV23-1; weak D call: TRBD1 (5 bases). TRBV23-1 is an ORF for which the function is uncertain. This CDR3 contains 17 residues. Trimming shortened V by 0 bases and J by 1 base, and 12 bases separated the two germline ends. DNA for the CDR3: TGCGCCAGCAGTCAATCGGTGGGGCCAAGGAACACCGGGGAGCTGTTTTTT. Its translation is CASSQSVGPRNTGELFF.

In its sample, this clone was seen once. The chain recombines TRBV28 with TRBJ1-2; 7 bases align to TRBD1. CDR3 length equals 12 residues. Germline assignment: CDR1 MDHEN and CDR2 SYDVKM. Germline trimming cut 4 bases from V and 4 bases from J; bases unmatched to any gene: 0. Here the CDR3 DNA reads TGTGCCAGCAGTTCAGGGGGCTATGGCTACACCTTC. Translation: CASSSGGYGYTF.

This chain uses TRBV2 with TRBJ1-6; D is unclear. CDR1 SNHLY and CDR2 FYNNEI come from the germline V gene. Trimming removed 10 bases from V and 3 bases from J, with 10 bases in between. The CDR3 totals 13 residues. The CDR3 sequence is CATVGSYNSPLHF. CDR3 DNA: TGTGCCACGGTGGGCAGCTATAATTCACCCCTCCACTTT.

V is TRBV9 and J is TRBJ1-2; D call uncertain. There are 14 residues in the CDR3. V dropped 3 bases and J dropped 0 bases, with 9 bases sitting between them. Germline values: CDR1 SGDLS, CDR2 YYNGEE. The CDR3 reads CASSGPAANYGYTF. The CDR3 region has the DNA TGTGCCAGCAGCGGCCCCGCAGCTAACTATGGCTACACCTTC.

This clone occurred once. The J gene is TRBJ1-6, the V gene TRBV6-1; D perhaps matches TRBD1 (5 bases). Germline CDR1 and CDR2: MNHNS and SASEGT. Trimming stripped 0 bases from V and 10 bases from J, with 13 bases between. The CDR3 has 15 amino acids. Written as DNA, the CDR3 is TGTGCCAGCAGTGAAGCGGGCGGGGCAGGGTCACCCCTCCACTTT. Its translation is CASSEAGGAGSPLHF.

The chain is built from TRBV4-3 and TRBJ1-4, with a tentative D call TRBD1 (6 bases). CDR3 size: 16 residues. Germline V lookup: CDR1 LGHNA, CDR2 YSLEER. V lost 4 bases, J lost 3 bases, and 15 bases lay in between. The DNA for the CDR3 is TGCGCCAGCAGCCCTACAGGGAGTGGAGCTAATGAAAAACTGTTTTTT. Translated: CASSPTGSGANEKLFF.

V gene TRBV29-1 combines with J gene TRBJ2-3; D uncertain. The CDR3 totals 12 residues. Trimming stripped 4 bases from V and 2 bases from J, with 7 bases between. From germline, CDR1 is SQVTM and CDR2 ANQGSEA. The DNA of the CDR3 is TGCAGCGTTGTACAGTCCACAGATACGCAGTATTTT. The encoded protein is CSVVQSTDTQYF.

The J gene is TRBJ1-2, the V gene TRBV18, with 9 bases lining up with TRBD1. The V segment lost 3 bases and the J segment 4 bases; nucleotides outside the gene matches: 0. The CDR3 is 13 residues long. Germline loops: CDR1 KGHSH, CDR2 LQKENI. CDR3 residues: CASSPGQGYGYTF. Written as DNA, the CDR3 is TGTGCCAGCTCACCGGGACAGGGCTATGGCTACACCTTC.

This sequence joins TRBV10-3 and TRBJ2-5, with 8 bases lining up with TRBD1. The germline CDR1 and CDR2 sequences are ENHRY and SYGVKD. V gave up 4 bases and J gave up 6 bases; unmatched junction bases: 4. This CDR3 has 13 amino acids. CDR3 sequence: CAISGQGAKTQYF. The CDR3 DNA follows: TGTGCCATCAGTGGCCAGGGGGCAAAGACCCAGTACTTC.

V and J are TRBV3-1 (or the pseudogene TRBV3-2) and TRBJ2-5; D call uncertain. Germline V lookup: CDR1 LGHDT, CDR2 YNNKEL (reference sequence). The CDR3 runs to 13 residues. V dropped 4 bases and J dropped 3 bases, with 9 bases sitting between them. The CDR3 DNA sequence: TGTGCCAGCAGCCTGTGGAGCGAAGAGACCCAGTACTTC. Encoded protein: CASSLWSEETQYF.

The rearrangement links TRBV10-3 to TRBJ2-3; unclear D gene. Per germline, CDR1 ENHRY and CDR2 SYGVKD. The CDR3 is 13 amino acids. The ends were cut back, 7 bases at V and 0 bases at J, with 8 bases in the middle. The CDR3 spells CAINTASTDTQYF. For the CDR3, the DNA is TGTGCCATCAACACAGCTAGCACAGATACGCAGTATTTT.

This chain uses TRBV5-6 with TRBJ2-3, with TRBD2 matching 11 bases. In germline, CDR1 is SGHDT, CDR2 YYEEEE. The CDR3 extends over 15 amino acids. The J segment lost 7 bases and the V segment lost 0 bases, leaving 4 bases of the junction unmatched. DNA of the CDR3: TGTGCCAGCAGCTTGGTCATAGCGGGGGGGCATACGCAGTATTTT. This translates into CASSLVIAGGHTQYF.

This rearrangement joins TRBV11-2 to TRBJ2-1; 7 nucleotides agree with TRBD1. V was clipped by 2 bases and J by 9 bases; unmatched bases: 10. The germline V gene has CDR1 SGHAT and CDR2 FQNNGV. The CDR3 spans 15 residues. The CDR3 spells CASSLPQRGRSEQFF. For the CDR3, the DNA is TGTGCCAGCAGCTTACCCCAGAGGGGGCGATCTGAGCAGTTCTTC.

The rearrangement uses TRBV15 and TRBJ2-7; 9 nucleotides line up with TRBD2. J gave up 2 bases and V 1 base, and 6 bases lay outside the gene matches. The CDR3 spans 16 residues. Germline CDR1 is LNHNV and CDR2 is YYDKDF (reference sequence). In DNA form, the CDR3 reads TGTGCCACCAGCAGAGTTCGCGCGGGGGGGCCCTACGAGCAGTACTTC. It is translated as CATSRVRAGGPYEQYF.

This chain connects TRBV19 to TRBJ2-7; tentatively, D is TRBD1 (6 bases). V dropped 9 bases and J dropped 0 bases, with 15 bases sitting between them. The CDR3 has 14 residues. Germline values: CDR1 LNHDA, CDR2 SQIVND (reference sequence). The CDR3 loop reads CASRKQGSSYEQYF. CDR3 nucleotides: TGTGCCAGCAGAAAGCAGGGGAGCTCCTACGAGCAGTACTTC.

The chain uses TRBV7-9 and TRBJ1-2, with D unresolved. The CDR3 is 13 amino acids. CDR1 is SEHNR, CDR2 FQNEAQ, per germline (reference sequence). V lost 5 bases and J lost 6, with 13 bases in between. The CDR3 sequence is CASSLTSEDGYTF. The CDR3, as DNA: TGTGCCAGCAGCCTCACCTCCGAGGATGGCTACACCTTC.

This clone has just one count. The chain is built from TRBV6-2 or TRBV6-3 and TRBJ1-6; D ambiguous. CDR3 length equals 17 residues. Germline CDR1 and CDR2: MNHEY and SVGEGT. Trimming took 6 bases from V and 7 from J, leaving 22 bases between them. The CDR3 nucleotides read TGTGCCAGCAGCCCTATAGTACCGGGGTTGGAGAATTCACCCCTCCACTTT. Encoded protein: CASSPIVPGLENSPLHF.

DNA of the CDR3: TGCGCCAGCAGCTGGTTCTCTAGCGGGGGGCCATCCTACGAGCAGTACTTC. It yields the protein CASSWFSSGGPSYEQYF. The chain is built from TRBV5-1 and TRBJ2-7; 11 positions agree with TRBD2. Looked up from germline, CDR1 is SGHRS and CDR2 is YFSETQ. CDR3 length: 17 amino acids. The J segment lost 1 base and the V segment lost 3 bases, leaving 9 bases of the junction unmatched.